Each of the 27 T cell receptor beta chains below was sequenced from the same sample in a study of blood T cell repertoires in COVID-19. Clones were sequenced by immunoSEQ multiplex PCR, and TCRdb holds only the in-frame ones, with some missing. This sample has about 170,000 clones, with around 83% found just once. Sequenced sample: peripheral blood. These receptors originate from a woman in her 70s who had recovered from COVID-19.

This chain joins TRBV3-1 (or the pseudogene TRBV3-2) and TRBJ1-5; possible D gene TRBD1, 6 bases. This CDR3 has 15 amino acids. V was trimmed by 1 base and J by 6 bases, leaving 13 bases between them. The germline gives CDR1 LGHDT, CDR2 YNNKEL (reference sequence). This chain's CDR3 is CASSQGTALGQPQHF. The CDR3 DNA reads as TGTGCCAGCAGCCAAGGGACAGCTTTGGGTCAGCCCCAGCATTTT.

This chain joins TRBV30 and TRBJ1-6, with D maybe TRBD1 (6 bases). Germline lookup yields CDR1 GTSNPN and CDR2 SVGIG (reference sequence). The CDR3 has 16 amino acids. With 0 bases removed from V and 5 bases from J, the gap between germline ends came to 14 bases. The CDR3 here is CAWSVSRGADNSPLHF. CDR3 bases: TGTGCCTGGAGTGTGTCCAGGGGAGCCGATAATTCACCCCTCCACTTT.

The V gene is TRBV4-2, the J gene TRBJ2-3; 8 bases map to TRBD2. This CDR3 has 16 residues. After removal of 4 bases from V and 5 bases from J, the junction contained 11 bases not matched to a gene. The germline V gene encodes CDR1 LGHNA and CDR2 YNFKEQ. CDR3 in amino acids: CASSRAASGREDTQYF. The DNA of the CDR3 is TGTGCCAGCAGCCGGGCGGCTAGCGGGCGGGAAGATACGCAGTATTTT.

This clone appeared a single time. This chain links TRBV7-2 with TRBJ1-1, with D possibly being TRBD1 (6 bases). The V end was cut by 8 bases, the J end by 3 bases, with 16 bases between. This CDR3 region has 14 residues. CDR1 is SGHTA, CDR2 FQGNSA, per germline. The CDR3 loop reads CASGKMGAYTEAFF. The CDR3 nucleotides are TGTGCCAGCGGAAAAATGGGGGCGTACACTGAAGCTTTCTTT.

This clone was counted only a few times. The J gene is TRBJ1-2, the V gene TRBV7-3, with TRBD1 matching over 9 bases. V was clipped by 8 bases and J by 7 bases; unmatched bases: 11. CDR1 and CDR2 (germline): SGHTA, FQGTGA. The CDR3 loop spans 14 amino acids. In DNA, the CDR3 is TGTGCCAGCCGCAAGGGGACAGGGTTGGGTGGCTACACCTTC. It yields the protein CASRKGTGLGGYTF.

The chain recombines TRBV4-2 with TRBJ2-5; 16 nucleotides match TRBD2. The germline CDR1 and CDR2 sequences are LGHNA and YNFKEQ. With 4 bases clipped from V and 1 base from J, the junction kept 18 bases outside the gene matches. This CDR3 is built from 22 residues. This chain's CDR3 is CASSPPPGGLAGGRGVQETQYF. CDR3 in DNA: TGTGCCAGCAGCCCACCGCCGGGGGGACTAGCGGGAGGGCGGGGGGTCCAAGAGACCCAGTACTTC.

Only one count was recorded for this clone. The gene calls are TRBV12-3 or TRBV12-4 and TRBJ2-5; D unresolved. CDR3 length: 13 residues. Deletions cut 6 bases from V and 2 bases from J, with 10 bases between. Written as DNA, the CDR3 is TGTGCCAGCAGCCCTAGAGGTCAAGAGACCCAGTACTTC. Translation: CASSPRGQETQYF.

CDR3 sequence (DNA): TGTGCCAGTTGCCGCCGGGGGGGCAATGAGCAGTTCTTC. Amino acid sequence: CASCRRGGNEQFF. This chain joins TRBV19 and TRBJ2-1; TRBD2 aligns across 8 bases. The CDR3 runs 13 residues. The germline CDR1 and CDR2 sequences are LNHDA and SQIVND (reference sequence). V trimming: 8 bases; J trimming: 6 bases; junction bases outside the gene matches: 6.

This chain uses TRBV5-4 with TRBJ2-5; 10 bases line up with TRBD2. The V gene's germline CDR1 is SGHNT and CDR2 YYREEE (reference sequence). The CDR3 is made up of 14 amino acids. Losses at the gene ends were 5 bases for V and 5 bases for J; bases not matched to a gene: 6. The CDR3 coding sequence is TGTGCCAGCAGGGAGGGGGGACTAGCGGAGACCCAGTACTTC. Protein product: CASREGGLAETQYF.

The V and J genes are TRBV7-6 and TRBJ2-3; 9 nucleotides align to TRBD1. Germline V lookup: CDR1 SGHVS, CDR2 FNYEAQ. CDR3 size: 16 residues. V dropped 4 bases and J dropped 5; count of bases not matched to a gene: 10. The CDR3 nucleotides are TGTGCCAGCAGCTCCCGAACAGGGGGCAGGGGAGATACGCAGTATTTT. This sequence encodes CASSSRTGGRGDTQYF.

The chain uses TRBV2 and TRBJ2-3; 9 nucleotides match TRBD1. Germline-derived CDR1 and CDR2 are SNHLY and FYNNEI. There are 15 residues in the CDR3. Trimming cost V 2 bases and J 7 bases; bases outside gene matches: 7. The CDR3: CASSETGQGPYTQYF. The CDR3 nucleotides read TGTGCCAGCAGTGAAACGGGACAGGGACCTTATACGCAGTATTTT.

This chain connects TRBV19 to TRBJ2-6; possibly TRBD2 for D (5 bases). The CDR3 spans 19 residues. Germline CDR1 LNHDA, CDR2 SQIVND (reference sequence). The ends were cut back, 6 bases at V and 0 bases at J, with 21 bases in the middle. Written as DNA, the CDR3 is TGTGCCAGTAGCCCCCGGGTGTTGGGAGATAGCTCTGGGGCCAACGTCCTGACTTTC. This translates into CASSPRVLGDSSGANVLTF.

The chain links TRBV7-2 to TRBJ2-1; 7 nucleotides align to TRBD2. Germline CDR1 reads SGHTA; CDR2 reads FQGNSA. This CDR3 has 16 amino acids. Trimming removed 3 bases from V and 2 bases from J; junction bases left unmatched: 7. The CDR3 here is CASSLALAGAYNEQFF. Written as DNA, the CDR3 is TGTGCCAGCAGCTTGGCCTTGGCGGGAGCCTACAATGAGCAGTTCTTC. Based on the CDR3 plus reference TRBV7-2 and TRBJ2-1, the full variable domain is GAGVSQSPSNKVTEKGKDVELRCDPISGHTALYWYRQSLGQGLEFLIYFQGNSAPDKSGLPSDRFSAERTGGSVSTLTIQRTQQEDSAVYLCASSLALAGAYNEQFFGPGTRLTVL.

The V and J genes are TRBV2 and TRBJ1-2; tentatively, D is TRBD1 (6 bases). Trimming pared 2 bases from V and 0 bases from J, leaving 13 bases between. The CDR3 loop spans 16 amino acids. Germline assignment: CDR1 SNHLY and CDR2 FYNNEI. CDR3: CASSEITGPSNYGYTF. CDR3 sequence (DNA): TGTGCCAGCAGTGAAATTACAGGGCCCTCTAACTATGGCTACACCTTC. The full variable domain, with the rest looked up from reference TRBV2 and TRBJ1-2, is EPEVTQTPSHQVTQMGQEVILRCVPISNHLYFYWYRQILGQKVEFLVSFYNNEISEKSEIFDDQFSVERPDGSNFTLKIRSTKLEDSAMYFCASSEITGPSNYGYTFGSGTRLTVV.

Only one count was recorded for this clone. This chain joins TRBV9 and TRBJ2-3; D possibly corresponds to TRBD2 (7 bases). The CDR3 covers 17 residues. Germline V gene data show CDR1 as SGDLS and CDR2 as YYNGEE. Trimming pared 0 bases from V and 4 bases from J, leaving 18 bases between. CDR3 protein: CASSVDRVRGGPDTQYF. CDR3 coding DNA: TGTGCCAGCAGCGTAGATCGAGTAAGGGGGGGTCCAGATACGCAGTATTTT.

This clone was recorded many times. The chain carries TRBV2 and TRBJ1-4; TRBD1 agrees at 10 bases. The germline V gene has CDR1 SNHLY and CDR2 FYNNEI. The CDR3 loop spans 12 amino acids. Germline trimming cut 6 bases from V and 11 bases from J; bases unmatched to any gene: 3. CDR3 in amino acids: CASRGTGEKLFF. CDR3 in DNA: TGTGCCAGCAGGGGGACAGGGGAGAAACTGTTTTTT.

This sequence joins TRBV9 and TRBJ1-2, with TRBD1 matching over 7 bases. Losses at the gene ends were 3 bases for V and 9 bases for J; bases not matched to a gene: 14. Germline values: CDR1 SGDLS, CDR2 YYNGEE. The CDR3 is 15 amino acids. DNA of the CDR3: TGTGCCAGCAGCGCAGAGGGGGCAGGCGCCCATCGCTACACCTTC. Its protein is CASSAEGAGAHRYTF.

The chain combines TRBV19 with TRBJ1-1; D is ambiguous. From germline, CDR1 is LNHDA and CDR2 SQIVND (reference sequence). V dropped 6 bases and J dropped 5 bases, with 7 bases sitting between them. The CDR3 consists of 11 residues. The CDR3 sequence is CASRGRTEAFF. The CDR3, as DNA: TGTGCCAGTAGGGGGAGGACTGAAGCTTTCTTT. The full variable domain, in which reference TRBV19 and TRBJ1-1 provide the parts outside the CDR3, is DGGITQSPKYLFRKEGQNVTLSCEQNLNHDAMYWYRQDPGQGLRLIYYSQIVNDFQKGDIAEGYSVSREKKESFPLTVTSAQKNPTAFYLCASRGRTEAFFGQGTRLTVV.

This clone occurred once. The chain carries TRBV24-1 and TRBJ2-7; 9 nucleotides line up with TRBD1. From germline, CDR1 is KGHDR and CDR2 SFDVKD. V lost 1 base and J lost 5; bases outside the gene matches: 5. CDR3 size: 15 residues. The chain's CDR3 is CATSDFGDRGNEQYF. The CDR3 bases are TGTGCCACCAGTGATTTCGGAGACAGGGGGAACGAGCAGTACTTC.

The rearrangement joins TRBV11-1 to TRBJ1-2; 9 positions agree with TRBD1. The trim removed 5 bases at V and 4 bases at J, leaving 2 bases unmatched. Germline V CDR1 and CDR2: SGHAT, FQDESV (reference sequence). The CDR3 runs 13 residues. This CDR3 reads CASSPTGGYGYTF. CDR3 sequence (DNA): TGTGCCAGCAGCCCGACAGGGGGCTATGGCTACACCTTC.

CDR3 nucleotide sequence: TGTGCCACCGCCGGGGGGGGCGCCTACGAGCAGTACTTC. The encoded protein is CATAGGGAYEQYF. This chain uses TRBV10-3 with TRBJ2-7, with 8 bases that match TRBD2. The CDR3 has 13 residues. With 10 bases clipped from V and 2 bases from J, the junction kept 7 bases outside the gene matches. Germline V gene lookup returns CDR1 ENHRY and CDR2 SYGVKD.

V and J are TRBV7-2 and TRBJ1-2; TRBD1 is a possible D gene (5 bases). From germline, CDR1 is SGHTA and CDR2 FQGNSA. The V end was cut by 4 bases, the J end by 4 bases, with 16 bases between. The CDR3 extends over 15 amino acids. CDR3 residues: CASSSRPGGVYGYTF. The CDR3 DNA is TGTGCCAGCAGCTCCCGGCCGGGGGGGGTCTATGGCTACACCTTC.

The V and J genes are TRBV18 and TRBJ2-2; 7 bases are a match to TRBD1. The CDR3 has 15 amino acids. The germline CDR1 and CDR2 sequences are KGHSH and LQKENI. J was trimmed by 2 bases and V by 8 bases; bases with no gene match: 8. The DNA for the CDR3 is TGTGCCAGCGCAACCGGGACAGCTAACACCGGGGAGCTGTTTTTT. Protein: CASATGTANTGELFF.

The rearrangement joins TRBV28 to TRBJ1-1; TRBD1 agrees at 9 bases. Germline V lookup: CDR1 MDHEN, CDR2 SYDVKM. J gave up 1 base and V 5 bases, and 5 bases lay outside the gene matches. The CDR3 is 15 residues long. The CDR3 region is CASSPMGQGNTEAFF. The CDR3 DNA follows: TGTGCCAGCAGTCCCATGGGACAGGGGAACACTGAAGCTTTCTTT.

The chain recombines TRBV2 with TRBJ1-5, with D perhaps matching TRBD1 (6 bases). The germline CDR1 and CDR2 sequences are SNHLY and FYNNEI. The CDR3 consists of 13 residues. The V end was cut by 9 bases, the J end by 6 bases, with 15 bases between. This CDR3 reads CASQQGEGQPQHF. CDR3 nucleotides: TGTGCCAGTCAACAGGGAGAGGGTCAGCCCCAGCATTTT. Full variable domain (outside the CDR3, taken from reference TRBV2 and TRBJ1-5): EPEVTQTPSHQVTQMGQEVILRCVPISNHLYFYWYRQILGQKVEFLVSFYNNEISEKSEIFDDQFSVERPDGSNFTLKIRSTKLEDSAMYFCASQQGEGQPQHFGDGTRLSIL.

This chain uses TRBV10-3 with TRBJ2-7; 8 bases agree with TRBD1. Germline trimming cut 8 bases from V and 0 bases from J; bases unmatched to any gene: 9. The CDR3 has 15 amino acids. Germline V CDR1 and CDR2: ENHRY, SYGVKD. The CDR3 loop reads CAIGGRGRASYEQYF. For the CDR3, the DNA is TGTGCCATCGGTGGCAGGGGGCGGGCCTCCTACGAGCAGTACTTC.

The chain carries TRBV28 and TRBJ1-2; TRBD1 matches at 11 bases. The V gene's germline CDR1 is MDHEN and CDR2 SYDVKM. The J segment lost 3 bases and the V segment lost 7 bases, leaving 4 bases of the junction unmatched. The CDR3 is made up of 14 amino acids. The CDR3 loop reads CASIRDRGYYGYTF. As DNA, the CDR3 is TGTGCCAGCATACGGGACAGGGGGTACTATGGCTACACCTTC.